The 21 T cell receptor beta chains below come from one sample, sequenced in a study of blood T cells in healthy people across ages (dated by TCRdb to about 2015). The library was obtained by 5' RACE. TCRdb names Illumina HiSeq 2500 as the instrument used. A second about 7 to 11 cycle PCR used a sample-barcoded 5' primer and a J-beta primer mix. Through fastp at Q25 and MiXCR, TCRdb rebuilt clones from the public reads, retaining in-frame beta chains. CDR3 protein sequences are deduplicated, and each keeps its most common genes and DNA. This sample holds fewer than 1,000,000 distinct CDR3 sequences; less than 60% were observed only once. The top ten constitute 15% to 20% of the sample. Sequencing was performed on blood. These receptors were taken from a man at least 80 years old in good health.

At least ten counts were recorded for this clonotype. At one boundary the junction diverges from the germline segment, which might be a read error. The chain uses TRBV7-3 and TRBJ2-3; possible D gene TRBD2, 6 bases. There are 16 residues in the CDR3. Germline CDR1 is SGHTA and CDR2 is FQGTGA. This CDR3 is CASSLTGVPGTDTQYF. The CDR3 nucleotides are TGTGCCAGCAGTTTAACGGGAGTCCCGGGTACAGATACGCAGTATTTT. The complete variable domain, with remaining parts taken from reference TRBV7-3 and TRBJ2-3, reads GAGVSQTPSNKVTEKGKYVELRCDPISGHTALYWYRQSLGQGPEFLIYFQGTGAADDSGLPNDRFFAVRPEGSVSTLKIQRTERGDSAVYLCASSLTGVPGTDTQYFGPGTRLTVL.

The rearrangement uses TRBV7-2 and TRBJ2-5; TRBD2 matches 12 bases. The J segment lost 5 bases and the V segment lost 0 bases, leaving 4 bases of the junction unmatched. This CDR3 contains 16 residues. Germline V gene data show CDR1 as SGHTA and CDR2 as FQGNSA. CDR3 sequence (DNA): TGTGCCAGCAGCTTAGCGACTAGCGGGAGTCAGGAGACCCAGTACTTC. It specifies CASSLATSGSQETQYF.

The sample holds a few counts of this clonotype. The gene calls are TRBV29-1 and TRBJ1-5; D unclear. This CDR3 comprises 12 residues. CDR1 is SQVTM, CDR2 ANQGSEA, per germline. V lost 4 bases and J 4 bases, leaving 8 bases between the germline ends. The DNA of the CDR3 is TGCAGCGTTGGGCAGGCAAATCAGCCCCAGCATTTT. Translated: CSVGQANQPQHF.

This clonotype was detected a few times. This chain joins TRBV9 and TRBJ2-5, with unresolved D. Germline CDR1 is SGDLS and CDR2 is YYNGEE. With 0 bases removed from V and 5 bases from J, the gap between germline ends came to 14 bases. The CDR3 loop spans 15 amino acids. In DNA form, the CDR3 reads TGTGCCAGCAGCGTAGCGATTGGTTCCCGGGAGACCCAGTACTTC. Its translation: CASSVAIGSRETQYF.

There are a few counts of this clonotype. The chain employs TRBV20-1 and TRBJ2-7, with 7 nucleotides matching TRBD2. V trimming: 4 bases; J trimming: 2 bases; junction bases outside the gene matches: 11. Germline CDR1 DFQATT, CDR2 SNEGSKA (reference sequence). The CDR3 is 15 residues long. As DNA, the CDR3 is TGCAGTGCTAAACTGGGAGGGGCGGGGCCCTACGAGCAGTACTTC. Translation: CSAKLGGAGPYEQYF.

The CDR3 reads CASRSGTSAFTDTQYF. CDR3 in DNA: TGTGCCAGCAGGTCAGGGACTAGCGCCTTTACGGATACGCAGTATTTT. The rearrangement links TRBV6-5 to TRBJ2-3; TRBD2 matches 10 bases. The CDR3 extends over 16 amino acids. Germline trimming cut 6 bases from V and 6 bases from J; bases unmatched to any gene: 12. Germline loops: CDR1 MNHEY, CDR2 SVGAGI.

This clonotype was observed a handful of times. The chain links TRBV2 to TRBJ1-6, with D possibly being TRBD1 (5 bases). The CDR3 sequence is 15 residues long. The V end lost 3 bases, the J end lost 9 bases, and 15 bases lay between the germline ends. Germline assignment: CDR1 SNHLY and CDR2 FYNNEI. The CDR3 region has the DNA TGTGCCAGCAGTGAGACGCAGGGTGGAATTTCACCCCTCCACTTT. It encodes CASSETQGGISPLHF.

This chain joins TRBV6-6 and TRBJ2-3, with TRBD1 matching over 8 bases. This CDR3 comprises 13 residues. Germline CDR1 is MNHNY and CDR2 is SVGAGI (reference sequence). Trimming cost V 7 bases and J 6 bases; bases outside gene matches: 6. Here the CDR3 DNA reads TGTGCCAGCATATTTCGACAGGGGGATACGCAGTATTTT. Its translation is CASIFRQGDTQYF.

The chain carries TRBV20-1 and TRBJ2-1, with 8 bases identical to TRBD2. CDR1 and CDR2 (germline): DFQATT, SNEGSKA (reference sequence). The CDR3 extends over 15 amino acids. V was pared by 0 bases and J by 7 bases, with 8 bases of the junction left unmatched. The CDR3 sequence: CSAREGSGVMNEQFF. The CDR3 region has the DNA TGCAGTGCTAGAGAGGGTAGCGGGGTCATGAATGAGCAGTTCTTC.

This clonotype has ten or more counts. The chain has TRBV29-1 and TRBJ2-1; 13 bases are a match to TRBD2. The J segment lost 9 bases and the V segment lost 8 bases, leaving 7 bases of the junction unmatched. The CDR3 totals 13 residues. The V gene's germline CDR1 is SQVTM and CDR2 ANQGSEA. The CDR3 DNA reads TGCAGCTTTGGGACTAGCGGGAACGGTGAGCAGTTCTTC. Its translation is CSFGTSGNGEQFF.

This clonotype was recorded at least ten times. CDR3 nucleotide sequence: TGTGCCAGCACCGCCCCTAGCGGAGTAGCCAAAAACATTCAGTACTTC. This translates into CASTAPSGVAKNIQYF. The chain joins TRBV9 to TRBJ2-4, with TRBD2 matching 7 bases. The V gene end was trimmed by 6 bases and the J gene end by 0 bases; junction bases not matched to a gene: 9. Germline-derived CDR1 and CDR2 are SGDLS and YYNGEE. The CDR3 sequence is 16 residues long.

The chain recombines TRBV20-1 with TRBJ1-5; TRBD1 agrees at 9 bases. V lost 4 bases, J lost 2 bases, and 3 bases stayed unmatched. CDR1 and CDR2 (germline): DFQATT, SNEGSKA (reference sequence). The CDR3 runs 14 residues. CDR3: CSAMRTGGNQPQHF. The CDR3 bases are TGCAGTGCTATGCGGACAGGGGGCAATCAGCCCCAGCATTTT.

A note on this clonotype: Since a much larger clone is just one base distant, this may be a read error. J is TRBJ2-1 and V is TRBV29-1; 7 bases fit TRBD1. This CDR3 is built from 13 residues. Germline V lookup: CDR1 SQVTM, CDR2 ANQGSEA. The CDR3 DNA sequence: TGCAGCGTAGTGACAGGGCTGTACAATGCGCAGTTCTTC. Its translation: CSVVTGLYNAQFF.

The chain employs TRBV20-1 and TRBJ2-5; no clear D gene. The CDR3 extends over 13 amino acids. Per germline, CDR1 DFQATT and CDR2 SNEGSKA (reference sequence). The V end lost 5 bases, the J end lost 1 base, and 11 bases lay between the germline ends. The CDR3 here is CSAGPGSQETQYF. CDR3 DNA: TGCAGTGCTGGACCCGGCAGCCAAGAGACCCAGTACTTC.

This chain connects TRBV20-1 to TRBJ2-7; D may be TRBD2 (5 bases). The CDR3 is 16 residues long. Germline V gives CDR1 DFQATT, CDR2 SNEGSKA (reference sequence). Trimming shortened V by 2 bases and J by 7 bases, and 24 bases separated the two germline ends. The CDR3 loop reads CSARSAKGPDYNEQYF. CDR3 bases: TGCAGTGCTAGATCAGCCAAAGGACCCGACTACAATGAGCAGTACTTC.

This clonotype was counted a few times. The chain employs TRBV20-1 and TRBJ2-7, with 8 nucleotides matching TRBD2. Per the germline V gene, CDR1 is DFQATT and CDR2 is SNEGSKA (reference sequence). Germline trimming cut 2 bases from V and 3 bases from J; bases unmatched to any gene: 6. CDR3 length: 14 residues. The CDR3 region has the DNA TGCAGTGCTAGATCCGCGGGGGGTAACTACGAGCAGTACTTC. This translates into CSARSAGGNYEQYF.

With respect to this clonotype: A junction boundary mismatches the germline segment, possibly from a read error. The V gene is TRBV9, the J gene TRBJ2-4; D not certain. The DNA end is a closer match to TRBJ2-7, so the J assignment may be wrong. The CDR3 runs 15 residues. Germline CDR1 and CDR2: SGDLS and YYNGEE. In nucleotides, the CDR3 is TGTACCAGCAGCCCGTATTTGTCAGGTTCCGGCGAGCAGTACTTC. Amino acid sequence: CTSSPYLSGSGEQYF.

This clonotype was seen repeatedly, ten times or more. The V and J genes are TRBV11-3 and TRBJ2-3; D is undetermined. The V end was cut by 3 bases, the J end by 2 bases, with 9 bases between. CDR1 and CDR2 (germline): SGHNT, YENEEA. CDR3 size: 14 residues. The CDR3 is CASSLGSPTDTQYF. CDR3 nucleotide sequence: TGTGCCAGCAGCTTGGGCAGTCCCACAGATACGCAGTATTTT. The entire variable domain, with the rest obtained from reference TRBV11-3 and TRBJ2-3, is as follows: EAGVVQSPRYKIIEKKQPVAFWCNPISGHNTLYWYLQNLGQGPELLIRYENEEAVDDSQLPKDRFSAERLKGVDSTLKIQPAELGDSAVYLCASSLGSPTDTQYFGPGTRLTVL.

In this sample, this clonotype turned up many times. CDR3 nucleotides: TGTGCCAGCAGCTTAGAAGTTGGTAATGAGCAGTTCTTC. As protein: CASSLEVGNEQFF. The chain combines TRBV7-2 with TRBJ2-1; D is ambiguous. Germline CDR1 reads SGHTA; CDR2 reads FQGNSA. The CDR3 has 13 amino acids. Trimming left V 1 base short and J 7 bases short, with 8 bases between.

The CDR3 protein is CASREGGRDTQYF. CDR3 DNA: TGCGCCAGCAGGGAGGGGGGACGAGATACGCAGTATTTT. The chain has TRBV10-2 and TRBJ2-3; D is perhaps TRBD1 or TRBD2 (6 bases each). V lost 6 bases to trimming and J lost 5 bases, with 12 bases between them. Germline V gene data show CDR1 as WSHSY and CDR2 as SAAADI. CDR3 length: 13 residues.

This clonotype was seen at least ten times. This chain joins TRBV15 and TRBJ1-2, with a possible D match to TRBD1 (6 bases). V lost 5 bases, J lost 6 bases, and 13 bases lay in between. CDR3 size: 13 residues. Germline assignment: CDR1 LNHNV and CDR2 YYDKDF (reference sequence). The CDR3 loop reads CATSPERGHGYTF. In nucleotides, the CDR3 is TGTGCCACCAGCCCCGAACGGGGGCATGGCTACACCTTC.